Following are 6 T cell receptor beta chains from one sample sequenced in a study of metastatic and nonmetastatic thyroid tumors. TCRdb reanalyzed the PCR reads via MiXCR. Found here are approximately 38,000 clones, less than 20% of them singletons; the top ten hold about a tenth. Thyroid surgery was performed in patients who had received no treatment beforehand. The sample taken for sequencing was tumor tissue. The receptors originated from a female donor with papillary thyroid cancer or a benign thyroid nodule (not recorded which). Some clones in this sample may be carry-over from other donors' samples.

CDR3 sequence: CASSVGLARSGYEQYF. The CDR3 region has the DNA TGTGCCAGCAGCGTGGGTTTAGCGAGGTCTGGGTACGAGCAGTACTTC. This chain connects TRBV12-3 or TRBV12-4 to TRBJ2-7; TRBD2 is a possible D gene (5 bases). V was pared by 6 bases and J by 4 bases, with 22 bases between. The CDR3 loop spans 16 amino acids.

This clone occurred many times. The chain employs TRBV12-3 or TRBV12-4 and TRBJ2-3; 8 bases line up with TRBD2. This CDR3 spans 14 amino acids. The trim removed 3 bases at V and 5 bases at J, leaving 4 bases unmatched. As DNA, the CDR3 is TGTGCCAGCAGTTTCGGCGGGAGGTTAGATACGCAGTATTTT. Translating gives CASSFGGRLDTQYF.

This chain connects TRBV11-2 to TRBJ2-1, with 11 bases that match TRBD1. The trim removed 5 bases at V and 3 bases at J, leaving 6 bases unmatched. CDR3 length: 16 amino acids. In germline, CDR1 is SGHAT, CDR2 FQNNGV. The DNA for the CDR3 is TGTGCCAGCAGCCTCGGACAGGGGGCGGGCTACAATGAGCAGTTCTTC. Translated: CASSLGQGAGYNEQFF.

J is TRBJ2-3 and V is TRBV20-1; 13 nucleotides align to TRBD2. V lost 0 bases and J lost 13; bases outside the gene matches: 16. The CDR3 is 17 residues long. From germline, CDR1 is DFQATT and CDR2 SNEGSKA (reference sequence). The CDR3 sequence: CSARDSGTSGTEDKKYF. For the CDR3, the DNA is TGCAGTGCTAGAGATTCGGGGACTAGCGGGACGGAAGATAAGAAGTATTTT.

Regarding this clone: One junction end does not reproduce the germline sequence, and a read error may be involved. This chain connects TRBV15 to TRBJ2-5; D possibly corresponds to TRBD2 (6 bases). The CDR3 covers 14 residues. From germline, CDR1 is LNHNV and CDR2 YYDKDF (reference sequence). The CDR3 sequence is CSTSRAAGRETQYF. DNA for the CDR3: TGTTCCACCAGCAGAGCGGCGGGACGAGAGACCCAGTACTTC. Complete variable domain (other parts from reference TRBV15 and TRBJ2-5): DAMVIQNPRYQVTQFGKPVTLSCSQTLNHNVMYWYQQKSSQAPKLLFHYYDKDFNNEADTPDNFQSRRPNTSFCFLDIRSPGLGDTAMYLCSTSRAAGRETQYFGPGTRLLVL.

This clone was counted at least ten times. The genes are TRBV7-1 and TRBJ2-1, with TRBD2 matching 11 bases. TRBV7-1 is classed as an ORF, of uncertain function. The V gene end was trimmed by 3 bases and the J gene end by 3 bases; junction bases not matched to a gene: 13. This CDR3 is 19 amino acids long. CDR3 in amino acids: CASSSPRASGRNYYNEQFF. Written as DNA, the CDR3 is TGTGCCAGCAGCTCCCCGCGAGCTAGCGGGAGGAATTACTACAATGAGCAGTTCTTC.